The TCR beta chain under discussion was sequenced for a study of blood T cell repertoires in COVID-19. About the study: Material from acute and convalescent COVID-19 was sourced from the United States, Italy and Spain.

Between the trimmed V and J ends, which lost 5 bases and 4 bases, there was a span of 9 bases. This CDR3 is 13 amino acids long. Germline V CDR1 and CDR2: SGHVS, FQNEAQ. Authors' processing steps: It was from reference gene primer amplification that nucleated cell counts were estimated. Data came from immunoSEQ multiplex PCR; TCRdb stores just in-frame clones and leaves some out. From that table come the V and J calls and clone size; the DNA was used to work out D and trimming. The table includes a few hundred thousand clones, roughly 90% detected once. This clonotype originated in a woman aged 40-49 years who had recovered from COVID-19. The J gene is TRBJ1-5, the V gene TRBV7-8; no definite D call. Material: PBMCs or T cells enriched from blood (not recorded which). CDR3 residues: CASSRDGNQPQHF. DNA for the CDR3: TGTGCCAGCAGCCGAGACGGTAATCAGCCCCAGCATTTT.